This TCR beta chain was recovered during a study of blood T cell repertoires in COVID-19. Authors' data handling: Using reference gene primer amplification, nucleated cell counts were estimated. Method: immunoSEQ multiplex PCR; TCRdb's copy keeps in-frame clones and lacks some. The V and J calls and clone size come from that table; D and trimming were worked out from the DNA. The sample consists of 90,000 to 110,000 clones, approximately 80% of them appearing once. Sequences were obtained from peripheral blood. The TCR sequence derives from a man older than 75 with acute or convalescent COVID-19.

CDR3 in amino acids: CAWSVQTVNTEAFF. In DNA, the CDR3 is TGTGCCTGGAGTGTACAAACAGTTAACACTGAAGCTTTCTTT. The chain carries TRBV30 and TRBJ1-1, with D unclear. The CDR3 is made up of 14 amino acids. From germline, CDR1 is GTSNPN and CDR2 SVGIG (reference sequence). Trimming took 0 bases from V and 2 from J, leaving 10 bases between them.